The clone carrying this T cell receptor beta chain was counted only a few times. Its antigen is not known. TCR beta cDNA libraries had unique molecular identifiers. TCRdb redid the calling of the PCR reads with MiXCR, one entry per CDR3 protein. The table shows fewer than 600,000 distinct CDR3 sequences, with roughly 45% occurring only once. In germline, CDR1 is DFQATT, CDR2 SNEGSKA (reference sequence). The V gene lost 1 base and the J gene lost 14 bases, with 12 bases spanning the gap. The CDR3 is 12 residues long. These data belong to a study of post-analysis software for immune sequencing data. Overall study context: Recorded disease courses covered relapsing-remitting, secondary progressive and progressive-relapsing multiple sclerosis. Some patients had no subtype annotation. Whole-study results and caveats: Strong co-clustering by F measure linked samples that shared a preparation batch. Five TRBV segments appeared more often in patients than in controls, and TRBV5-6, TRBV5-1 and TRBV20-1 were among these. Normalized Chao1 diversity was significantly reduced in patients versus controls.

The chain joins TRBV20-1 to TRBJ1-6, with D possibly matching TRBD1 (6 bases). The receptor comes from a girl between 5 and 17 years old with multiple sclerosis. Sequences were obtained from blood. The CDR3 region has the DNA TGCAGTGCTAGAGGGGACACCTATTCCCTCCACTTT. This gives the protein CSARGDTYSLHF.